This entry lists 17 T cell receptor beta chains sequenced from one sample in a study of response to subunit inactivated influenza vaccine. TCRdb independently ran MiXCR on the RT-PCR reads; one entry per CDR3 protein. The sample consists of more than 150,000 distinct CDR3 sequences, approximately 8.7% of them appearing once. Sequencing was performed on non-naive T cells sorted from PBMCs, taken on the day of vaccination. These receptors were obtained from a middle-aged man who received an inactivated influenza vaccine.

This clonotype was counted at least ten times. The V and J genes are TRBV28 and TRBJ1-5, with TRBD1 as a possible D gene (6 bases). CDR1 MDHEN and CDR2 SYDVKM come from the germline V gene. V dropped 5 bases and J dropped 3 bases, with 11 bases sitting between them. The CDR3 length is 14 residues. The CDR3 spells CASSPRQDNQPQHF. For the CDR3, the DNA is TGTGCCAGCAGTCCGCGACAGGACAATCAGCCCCAGCATTTT.

This CDR3 is CASSLGAGRSYNEQFF. The CDR3 bases are TGTGCCAGCAGCTTAGGAGCGGGACGCAGCTACAATGAGCAGTTCTTC. This chain joins TRBV11-2 and TRBJ2-1, with TRBD2 matching 7 bases. Germline V lookup: CDR1 SGHAT, CDR2 FQNNGV. This CDR3 region has 16 residues. With V trimmed by 1 base and J by 3 bases, 6 bases remained unmatched.

Many counts were recorded for this clonotype. The chain joins TRBV7-2 to TRBJ2-1; a possible D gene is TRBD2 (6 bases). With 1 base removed from V and 6 bases from J, the gap between germline ends came to 13 bases. Germline loops: CDR1 SGHTA, CDR2 FQGNSA. CDR3 size: 15 residues. CDR3 residues: CASSLVGGGINEQFF. The DNA for the CDR3 is TGTGCCAGCAGCTTAGTCGGTGGAGGGATCAATGAGCAGTTCTTC.

This clonotype has a count of ten or more. The chain uses TRBV12-3 or TRBV12-4 and TRBJ2-5; D gene unclear. V was trimmed by 5 bases and J by 2 bases, leaving 18 bases between them. There are 16 residues in the CDR3. The CDR3 protein is CASSLRWGIGQETQYF. The CDR3 nucleotides read TGTGCCAGCAGTCTACGATGGGGTATTGGACAAGAGACCCAGTACTTC.

The CDR3, as DNA: TGTGCCAGCAGTTACTCCCGGGACAGGGGCTACGAGCAGTACTTC. This translates into CASSYSRDRGYEQYF. This chain links TRBV6-5 with TRBJ2-7; 10 bases map to TRBD1. J lost 3 bases, V lost 0 bases, and 2 bases had no gene match. CDR1 is MNHEY and CDR2 is SVGAGI in the germline V gene. CDR3 length: 15 residues.

A note on this clonotype: This clone may be a read error of a much larger clone one base away. CDR3 protein: CSAHTRSYNGQFF. The CDR3 region has the DNA TGCAGTGCTCACACGCGGTCCTACAATGGGCAGTTCTTC. The rearrangement links TRBV20-1 to TRBJ2-1, with D uncertain. The CDR3 totals 13 residues. From germline, CDR1 is DFQATT and CDR2 SNEGSKA (reference sequence).

This clonotype has at least ten counts. This rearrangement joins TRBV9 to TRBJ2-5, with D possibly being TRBD1 or TRBD2 (5 bases each). Per the germline V gene, CDR1 is SGDLS and CDR2 is YYNGEE. The germline V and J ends were trimmed by 0 bases and 3 bases, with 12 bases remaining between them. The CDR3 length is 15 residues. The CDR3 spells CASSVEGTAEETQYF. The CDR3 DNA sequence: TGTGCCAGCAGCGTAGAGGGGACGGCGGAAGAGACCCAGTACTTC.

The rearrangement uses TRBV20-1 and TRBJ2-7, with D perhaps matching TRBD1 (5 bases). The CDR3 extends over 15 amino acids. Germline V gene sequence: CDR1 DFQATT, CDR2 SNEGSKA (reference sequence). Trimming left V 2 bases short and J 3 bases short, with 17 bases between. This CDR3 is CSARPSRQTSYEQYF. The DNA of the CDR3 is TGCAGTGCTAGACCCTCCCGACAGACCAGCTACGAGCAGTACTTC.

This clonotype was seen at least ten times. The V and J genes are TRBV12-3 or TRBV12-4 and TRBJ2-1; no reliable D call. The CDR3 spans 11 residues. V was shortened by 7 bases and J by 6 bases, with 7 bases between the two germline ends. CDR3 bases: TGTGCCAGCACGACCCTCAATGAGCAGTTCTTC. Translated: CASTTLNEQFF.

This clonotype was seen at least ten times. V gene TRBV29-1 combines with J gene TRBJ2-7, with 7 bases fitting TRBD1. Germline CDR1 is SQVTM and CDR2 is ANQGSEA. The V gene end was trimmed by 4 bases and the J gene end by 0 bases; junction bases not matched to a gene: 12. The CDR3 sequence is 16 residues long. This CDR3 is CSVVGATGKFSYEQYF. CDR3 bases: TGCAGCGTTGTGGGAGCGACAGGGAAATTCTCCTACGAGCAGTACTTC.

This clonotype was found many times. V gene TRBV7-2 combines with J gene TRBJ2-3, with D tentatively TRBD1 (6 bases). Germline V CDR1 and CDR2: SGHTA, FQGNSA. V was shortened by 5 bases and J by 6 bases, with 12 bases between the two germline ends. The CDR3 sequence is 13 residues long. DNA of the CDR3: TGTGCCAGCAGCATCTCGCAGGGGGATACGCAGTATTTT. Translation: CASSISQGDTQYF.

This clonotype was detected only a few times. V and J are TRBV14 and TRBJ2-5; D possibly corresponds to TRBD2 (5 bases). The ends were cut back, 2 bases at V and 7 bases at J, with 11 bases in the middle. This CDR3 has 13 amino acids. Germline V gene sequence: CDR1 SGHDN, CDR2 FVKESK. CDR3: CASSQIGRGTQYF. CDR3 sequence (DNA): TGTGCCAGCAGCCAAATTGGACGGGGGACCCAGTACTTC.

This clonotype was seen more than once but under ten times. The chain is built from TRBV27 and TRBJ2-1; TRBD2 matches 14 bases. V was pared by 3 bases and J by 12 bases, with 7 bases of the junction left unmatched. The CDR3 has 15 amino acids. The germline V gene has CDR1 MNHEY and CDR2 SMNVEV (reference sequence). CDR3 protein: CASSFSGTSGRMQFF. The DNA for the CDR3 is TGTGCCAGCAGTTTTTCCGGGACTAGCGGGAGAATGCAGTTCTTC.

This clonotype has only a few counts. The rearrangement uses TRBV5-1 and TRBJ2-5, with TRBD2 identical over 11 bases. Trimming at V came to 4 bases and at J to 4 bases, leaving 9 bases not matched to a gene. CDR3 length: 16 residues. From germline, CDR1 is SGHRS and CDR2 YFSETQ. CDR3 DNA: TGCGCCAGCAGCCCTGGCACTAGCGGGGGAGGAGAGACCCAGTACTTC. This gives the protein CASSPGTSGGGETQYF.

This clonotype was seen a few times. The CDR3 bases are TGTGCCTCCTTGGGACGGCTGAATTCACCCCTCCACTTT. Translation gives CASLGRLNSPLHF. V and J are TRBV7-2 and TRBJ1-6, with D perhaps TRBD1 (5 bases). In germline, CDR1 is SGHTA, CDR2 FQGNSA. Trimming removed 11 bases from V and 7 bases from J, with 15 bases in between. CDR3 length: 13 residues.

This clonotype was detected many times. J is TRBJ2-7 and V is TRBV12-3 or TRBV12-4; weak D call: TRBD2 (5 bases). Trimming removed 5 bases at V and 4 bases at J, with 12 bases between. This CDR3 comprises 13 residues. The CDR3, as DNA: TGTGCCAGCAGTCCCGGGATCAGGTACGAGCAGTACTTC. Encoded protein: CASSPGIRYEQYF.

This chain joins TRBV11-3 and TRBJ2-2; D tentatively reads TRBD1 or TRBD2 (5 bases each). The CDR3 is 15 amino acids. Germline V gives CDR1 SGHNT, CDR2 YENEEA. Trimming took 5 bases from V and 5 from J, leaving 15 bases between them. Here the CDR3 DNA reads TGTGCCAGCAGCCATGGGGCACGCGGGACCGGGGAGCTGTTTTTT. The encoded protein is CASSHGARGTGELFF.